This T cell receptor (beta chain) derives from a study of identical twins. Study-wide findings and caveats: Clonotypes of the beta chain that were abundant in cord blood carried fewer insertions (memory repertoires showed none).

As for this clonotype: Its specificity is unknown.

TCRdb re-analysed the 5' RACE reads in MiXCR, keeping a single row per CDR3 protein. The sample lists fewer than 500,000 distinct CDR3 sequences, 20% to 25% occurring once. Germline loops: CDR1 SGHRS, CDR2 YFSETQ. Trimming took 2 bases from V and 4 from J, leaving 6 bases between them. The CDR3 totals 13 residues. This sample was shared with a second study, whose subject was T cells expressing NK-cell markers.

The clonotype was recovered from a woman younger than 35 in good health. The specimen sequenced was CD4+ T cells sorted from blood. The V call is TRBV5-1, the J call TRBJ2-2; no definite D call. The CDR3 nucleotides read TGCGCCAGCAGCTTCGACCCCACCGGGGAGCTGTTTTTT. Its protein product is CASSFDPTGELFF.